This T cell receptor (beta chain) is drawn from a study of blood T cell repertoires in COVID-19. Generated by immunoSEQ multiplex PCR, the TCRdb table keeps only in-frame clones and is missing some. Counted here are fewer than 250,000 clones, about nine tenths occurring once; the ten biggest clones make up roughly 2.5%. Deletions cut 1 base from V and 5 bases from J, with 14 bases between. From germline, CDR1 is SEHNR and CDR2 FQNEAQ (reference sequence). CDR3 length: 15 amino acids. The source is a man aged 30-40 years with COVID-19, enrolled during active disease. The chain couples TRBV7-9 to TRBJ1-1; D may be TRBD1 (5 bases). The source material was peripheral blood. This CDR3 reads CASSLVVSGGTEAFF. CDR3 sequence (DNA): TGTGCCAGCAGCTTAGTCGTCTCCGGGGGAACTGAAGCTTTCTTT. Supplemented by reference TRBV7-9 and TRBJ1-1, the full variable domain reads DTGVSQNPRHKITKRGQNVTFRCDPISEHNRLYWYRQTLGQGPEFLTYFQNEAQLEKSRLLSDRFSAERPKGSFSTLEIQRTEQGDSAMYLCASSLVVSGGTEAFFGQGTRLTVV.